One sample yielded the 30 T cell receptor beta chains listed below, sequenced in a study of cytomegalovirus exposure and HLA in healthy donors. A multiplex PCR was run with 60 Vbeta primers and 13 Jbeta primers. Assay used: immunoSEQ multiplex PCR; TCRdb lists only in-frame clones, some missing. The sample holds around 62,000 clones, 60% to 80% seen once. Specimen: PBMCs. Receptors were obtained from a male donor in good health and CMV-seropositive.

This chain connects TRBV5-4 to TRBJ2-3; 9 bases are shared with TRBD2. Germline CDR1 reads SGHNT; CDR2 reads YYREEE (reference sequence). The CDR3 has 17 residues. With 6 bases clipped from V and 7 bases from J, the junction kept 18 bases outside the gene matches. The CDR3 region is CASTTPSLVAGGNTQYF. The CDR3 DNA reads as TGTGCCAGCACCACCCCCAGTCTGGTTGCGGGGGGGAATACGCAGTATTTT.

The V gene is TRBV4-3, the J gene TRBJ2-2; 7 nucleotides align to TRBD1. CDR3 length equals 16 residues. The trim removed 6 bases at V and 2 bases at J, leaving 9 bases unmatched. Germline V gene lookup returns CDR1 LGHNA and CDR2 YSLEER. CDR3 protein: CASSRNRGLNTGELFF. CDR3 bases: TGCGCCAGCAGTCGCAACAGGGGTTTAAACACCGGGGAGCTGTTTTTT.

The V call is TRBV30, the J call TRBJ2-7; 10 nucleotides align to TRBD2. Per the germline V gene, CDR1 is GTSNPN and CDR2 is SVGIG (reference sequence). The CDR3 totals 15 residues. With 3 bases clipped from V and 9 bases from J, the junction kept 14 bases outside the gene matches. The CDR3 protein is CAWSPPGLARIVQYF. The CDR3 DNA reads TGTGCCTGGAGCCCTCCGGGACTAGCGAGGATTGTGCAGTACTTC. The full variable domain, completed using reference TRBV30 and TRBJ2-7, is SQTIHQWPATLVQPVGSPLSLECTVEGTSNPNLYWYRQAAGRGLQLLFYSVGIGQISSEVPQNLSASRPQDRQFILSSKKLLLSDSGFYLCAWSPPGLARIVQYFGPGTRLTVT.

J is TRBJ2-7 and V is TRBV6-5, with unresolved D. Germline V gene sequence: CDR1 MNHEY, CDR2 SVGAGI. The V gene lost 3 bases and the J gene lost 0 bases, with 9 bases spanning the gap. CDR3 length: 14 amino acids. The CDR3 here is CASSYNHGSYEQYF. The CDR3 DNA reads as TGTGCCAGCAGTTATAACCACGGCTCCTACGAGCAGTACTTC.

This clone is a singleton in its sample. This CDR3 is CAWSARGGNTEAFF. The DNA for the CDR3 is TGTGCCTGGAGTGCACGGGGGGGGAACACTGAAGCTTTCTTT. V gene TRBV30 combines with J gene TRBJ1-1, with D possibly matching TRBD1 (5 bases). CDR1 GTSNPN and CDR2 SVGIG come from the germline V gene (reference sequence). The V end lost 1 base, the J end lost 1 base, and 10 bases lay between the germline ends. CDR3 length equals 14 residues.

The gene calls are TRBV7-2 and TRBJ2-1, with 14 bases that match TRBD2. The V gene end was trimmed by 4 bases and the J gene end by 1 base; junction bases not matched to a gene: 3. CDR1 is SGHTA, CDR2 FQGNSA, per germline. This CDR3 has 17 amino acids. In DNA form, the CDR3 reads TGTGCCAGCAGCTCCGGGACTAGCGGGGGATCCTACAATGAGCAGTTCTTC. It is translated as CASSSGTSGGSYNEQFF.

CDR3 sequence: CASSLDRVPPGSYEQYF. In DNA, the CDR3 is TGTGCCAGCAGCTTGGACAGGGTACCCCCGGGCTCCTACGAGCAGTACTTC. The J gene is TRBJ2-7, the V gene TRBV11-2; TRBD1 matches at 8 bases. J was trimmed by 0 bases and V by 3 bases; bases with no gene match: 10. Germline assignment: CDR1 SGHAT and CDR2 FQNNGV. The CDR3 is made up of 17 amino acids.

V usage is TRBV11-3 and J usage is TRBJ2-3, with TRBD2 matching over 9 bases. Per germline, CDR1 SGHNT and CDR2 YENEEA. Trimming cost V 3 bases and J 5 bases; bases outside gene matches: 6. CDR3 length: 15 amino acids. In DNA form, the CDR3 reads TGTGCCAGCAGCTTTGAGACTAGCGGCCTAGATACGCAGTATTTT. This sequence encodes CASSFETSGLDTQYF.

Of note for this clone: Additional DNA sequences in this sample encode the identical CDR3. This sequence joins TRBV19 and TRBJ2-1; TRBD1 aligns across 7 bases. Germline V gene data show CDR1 as LNHDA and CDR2 as SQIVND (reference sequence). V shed 6 bases and J 3 bases; nucleotides not matched to a gene: 5. This CDR3 has 14 amino acids. The CDR3 bases are TGTGCCAGTAGCCCAGGGGGAGACTACAATGAGCAGTTCTTC. Encoded protein: CASSPGGDYNEQFF.

As DNA, the CDR3 is TGTGCCAGCAGCTACCCAGGGGCAGGCTACAATGAGCAGTTCTTC. Translated: CASSYPGAGYNEQFF. V is TRBV5-6 and J is TRBJ2-1; tentative D call: TRBD1 (6 bases). This CDR3 has 15 amino acids. V was shortened by 3 bases and J by 3 bases, with 13 bases between the two germline ends. Germline V gives CDR1 SGHDT, CDR2 YYEEEE.

This chain uses TRBV19 with TRBJ1-5; 7 nucleotides match TRBD1. CDR1 and CDR2 (germline): LNHDA, SQIVND (reference sequence). The CDR3 consists of 15 residues. Trimming cost V 7 bases and J 3 bases; bases outside gene matches: 9. In nucleotides, the CDR3 is TGTGCCAGTACCCCAACAGGGGCCACCAATCAGCCCCAGCATTTT. Its protein is CASTPTGATNQPQHF.

As for this clone: The junction departs from germline at one end; a sequencing error may be responsible. The chain uses TRBV7-7 and TRBJ1-2; TRBD1 might be the D (6 bases). The CDR3 covers 20 residues. In germline, CDR1 is SSHAT, CDR2 FNYEAQ (reference sequence). The CDR3 sequence is CASSLASRREGETMNYGYTF. CDR3 sequence (DNA): TGTGCTAGCAGCTTAGCGTCTAGGAGGGAGGGGGAAACCATGAACTATGGCTACACCTTC.

This clone was observed a single time. V gene TRBV5-1 combines with J gene TRBJ2-5, with a weak D call TRBD2 (6 bases). Near its end, the DNA agrees better with TRBJ2-7, so the J call may be wrong. This CDR3 is built from 15 residues. The V gene's germline CDR1 is SGHRS and CDR2 YFSETQ. The CDR3 nucleotides read TGCGCCAGCAGCTTGGCAGCGGGCCAGACCTACGAGCAGTACTTC. This sequence encodes CASSLAAGQTYEQYF.

The V call is TRBV6-1, the J call TRBJ2-5, with 9 bases matching TRBD2. Germline V gives CDR1 MNHNS, CDR2 SASEGT. The CDR3 spans 16 residues. The junction had 15 bases not matched to a gene; V was cut back by 4 bases and J by 9 bases. The CDR3 DNA reads TGTGCCAGCAGTGGAAGAGGGACTAGCTACTCCGGGGCCCAGTACTTC. As protein: CASSGRGTSYSGAQYF.

The chain employs TRBV29-1 and TRBJ2-2, with D possibly being TRBD1 (6 bases). This CDR3 is built from 14 residues. CDR1 is SQVTM, CDR2 ANQGSEA, per germline. Trimming pared 4 bases from V and 5 bases from J, leaving 14 bases between. Here the CDR3 DNA reads TGCAGCGTTGCACGTGGGGGCCGGACCGGGGAGCTGTTTTTT. It codes for CSVARGGRTGELFF.

The rearrangement uses TRBV9 and TRBJ1-5; 8 nucleotides match TRBD1. J was trimmed by 2 bases and V by 1 base; bases with no gene match: 5. Germline V gene data show CDR1 as SGDLS and CDR2 as YYNGEE. This CDR3 contains 16 residues. In nucleotides, the CDR3 is TGTGCCAGCAGCGTACCTGGACAGGGCGGCAATCAGCCCCAGCATTTT. Translating gives CASSVPGQGGNQPQHF.

The J gene is TRBJ2-1, the V gene TRBV11-2; 13 nucleotides match TRBD2. The J segment lost 3 bases and the V segment lost 4 bases, leaving 6 bases of the junction unmatched. Per the germline V gene, CDR1 is SGHAT and CDR2 is FQNNGV. The CDR3 spans 17 residues. CDR3 nucleotides: TGTGCCAGCAGCTCCGACGGACTAGCGGGGGTCTACAATGAGCAGTTCTTC. This codes for CASSSDGLAGVYNEQFF.

The rearrangement links TRBV7-3 to TRBJ1-1; 7 bases align to TRBD1. The germline gives CDR1 SGHTA, CDR2 FQGTGA. The length of the CDR3 is 14 residues. V shed 5 bases and J 0 bases; nucleotides not matched to a gene: 3. The CDR3 bases are TGTGCCAGCAGCCCGGGGACAGTGAACACTGAAGCTTTCTTT. It yields the protein CASSPGTVNTEAFF.

This clone has just a few counts. In nucleotides, the CDR3 is TGTGCCAGCAGCTTGGAAGGACACCCCGGCAGGGGCATTCAGTACTTC. This gives the protein CASSLEGHPGRGIQYF. The chain carries TRBV5-5 and TRBJ2-4; tentative D call: TRBD1 (6 bases). The CDR3 contains 16 residues. V dropped 0 bases and J dropped 9 bases, with 19 bases sitting between them. The germline V gene encodes CDR1 SGHKS and CDR2 YYEKEE (reference sequence).

This clone was picked up a small number of times. The rearrangement joins TRBV2 to TRBJ1-2; TRBD1 agrees at 9 bases. Trimming cost V 4 bases and J 4 bases; bases outside gene matches: 10. There are 16 residues in the CDR3. Germline-derived CDR1 and CDR2 are SNHLY and FYNNEI. The CDR3 nucleotides read TGTGCCAGCAGTGGGGCCGGAGGGGACAGGGCCTATGGCTACACCTTC. Its protein is CASSGAGGDRAYGYTF. Based on the CDR3 plus reference TRBV2 and TRBJ1-2, the full variable domain is EPEVTQTPSHQVTQMGQEVILRCVPISNHLYFYWYRQILGQKVEFLVSFYNNEISEKSEIFDDQFSVERPDGSNFTLKIRSTKLEDSAMYFCASSGAGGDRAYGYTFGSGTRLTVV.

The table lists this clone with a count of one. The rearrangement uses TRBV4-3 and TRBJ2-1, with unresolved D. The CDR3 covers 14 residues. V lost 1 base and J 3 bases, leaving 7 bases between the germline ends. The V gene's germline CDR1 is LGHNA and CDR2 YSLEER. CDR3 sequence: CASSQGSSYNEQFF. DNA of the CDR3: TGCGCCAGCAGCCAAGGGAGTAGCTACAATGAGCAGTTCTTC.

The rearrangement joins TRBV5-4 to TRBJ1-1; the D is unclear. The germline V gene encodes CDR1 SGHNT and CDR2 YYREEE (reference sequence). This CDR3 spans 12 amino acids. The V gene lost 1 base and the J gene lost 5 bases, with 6 bases spanning the gap. CDR3 nucleotides: TGTGCCAGCAGCTTGTACGGGACTGAAGCTTTCTTT. It translates to CASSLYGTEAFF.

This clone was detected once. The chain joins TRBV6-5 to TRBJ1-3; possible D gene TRBD1, 5 bases. The CDR3 covers 14 residues. Germline V lookup: CDR1 MNHEY, CDR2 SVGAGI. The V and J ends lost 6 bases and 0 bases respectively, with 9 bases between them. The CDR3 protein is CASSRQPSGNTIYF. The CDR3, as DNA: TGTGCCAGCAGCCGACAGCCCTCTGGAAACACCATATATTTT.

V is TRBV28 and J is TRBJ1-6; D is unclear. Germline-derived CDR1 and CDR2 are MDHEN and SYDVKM. The CDR3 covers 13 residues. Trimming pared 2 bases from V and 6 bases from J, leaving 5 bases between. CDR3 residues: CASSLPFNSPLHF. For the CDR3, the DNA is TGTGCCAGCAGTTTACCGTTTAATTCACCCCTCCACTTT.

The V and J genes are TRBV20-1 and TRBJ1-1; weak D call: TRBD1 (6 bases). There are 11 residues in the CDR3. The ends were cut back, 7 bases at V and 4 bases at J, with 10 bases in the middle. Germline assignment: CDR1 DFQATT and CDR2 SNEGSKA (reference sequence). Here the CDR3 DNA reads TGCAGTGACTCAGGGGCCACTGAAGCTTTCTTT. This gives the protein CSDSGATEAFF.

The V gene is TRBV6-6, the J gene TRBJ1-2; TRBD1 agrees at 7 bases. CDR3 length: 13 amino acids. Germline CDR1 reads MNHNY; CDR2 reads SVGAGI (reference sequence). V was clipped by 5 bases and J by 2 bases; unmatched bases: 2. The CDR3 spells CASSDRVNYGYTF. CDR3 DNA: TGTGCCAGCAGTGACAGGGTGAACTATGGCTACACCTTC.

J is TRBJ1-2 and V is TRBV6-1, with 8 bases matching TRBD1. V trimming: 0 bases; J trimming: 6 bases; junction bases outside the gene matches: 9. CDR3 size: 16 residues. CDR1 MNHNS and CDR2 SASEGT come from the germline V gene. The CDR3 DNA follows: TGTGCCAGCAGTGAAGCTCCCAGGGGGCGCCAGGATGGCTACACCTTC. Residues: CASSEAPRGRQDGYTF.

V gene TRBV6-5 combines with J gene TRBJ2-1; D is ambiguous. Germline CDR1 MNHEY, CDR2 SVGAGI. This CDR3 comprises 15 residues. V lost 2 bases and J lost 6, with 14 bases in between. CDR3 residues: CASSYRSTTVNEQFF. As DNA, the CDR3 is TGTGCCAGCAGTTACCGGTCTACCACAGTCAATGAGCAGTTCTTC.

The chain combines TRBV9 with TRBJ1-4; D is perhaps TRBD1 (5 bases). The germline V gene encodes CDR1 SGDLS and CDR2 YYNGEE. CDR3 length: 14 amino acids. The germline V and J ends were trimmed by 3 bases and 7 bases, with 13 bases remaining between them. CDR3 sequence (DNA): TGTGCCAGCAGCGCAACGAGGGGAGGTGAAAAACTGTTTTTT. Encoded protein: CASSATRGGEKLFF. The variable domain in full, completed from reference TRBV9 and TRBJ1-4, reads DSGVTQTPKHLITATGQRVTLRCSPRSGDLSVYWYQQSLDQGLQFLIQYYNGEERAKGNILERFSAQQFPDLHSELNLSSLELGDSALYFCASSATRGGEKLFFGSGTQLSVL.

The gene calls are TRBV28 and TRBJ2-1; unclear D gene. V gave up 3 bases and J gave up 9 bases, with 27 bases separating them. From germline, CDR1 is MDHEN and CDR2 SYDVKM. CDR3 size: 18 residues. The DNA for the CDR3 is TGTGCCAGCAGTTTCTCGCGCCTTGACATCTTAAAAAAACTTGAGCAGTTCTTC. Protein product: CASSFSRLDILKKLEQFF.